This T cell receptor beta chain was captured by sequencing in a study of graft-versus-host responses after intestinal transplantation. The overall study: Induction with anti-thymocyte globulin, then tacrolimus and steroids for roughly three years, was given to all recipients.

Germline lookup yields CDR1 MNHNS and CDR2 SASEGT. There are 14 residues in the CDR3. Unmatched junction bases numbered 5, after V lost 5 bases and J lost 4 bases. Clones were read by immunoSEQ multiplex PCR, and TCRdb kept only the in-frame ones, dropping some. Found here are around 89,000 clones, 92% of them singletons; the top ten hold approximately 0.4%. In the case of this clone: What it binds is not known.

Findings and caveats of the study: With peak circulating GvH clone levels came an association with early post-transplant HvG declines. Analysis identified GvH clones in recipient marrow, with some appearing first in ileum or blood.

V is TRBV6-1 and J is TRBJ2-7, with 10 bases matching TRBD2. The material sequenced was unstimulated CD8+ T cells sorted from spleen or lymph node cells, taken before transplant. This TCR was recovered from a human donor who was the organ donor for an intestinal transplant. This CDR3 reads CASSPSGGVYEQYF. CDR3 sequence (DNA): TGTGCCAGCAGTCCTAGCGGGGGAGTATACGAGCAGTACTTC.